These 18 T cell receptor beta chains came from one sample sequenced in a study of naive and memory T cell subsets. Described treatment: skin biopsy from PPD injection site in Mantoux-positive individual. An oligonucleotide containing a UMI was ligated to the 3' end of TCR cDNA. The SP2 primer and nested alpha and beta constant region primers amplified ligated cDNA in four rounds. One entry per CDR3 protein, called by TCRdb with MiXCR from the UMI-ligation and nested PCR reads. The sample yields about 37,000 distinct CDR3 sequences, 9.5% to 12% seen once. The sample consisted of skin, taken from a tuberculin skin test site. The receptor source for this set is an adult in good health.

Only one count was recorded for this clonotype. With a much larger clone just one base away, this may be a read error. The chain carries TRBV5-6 and TRBJ2-1; D is perhaps TRBD1 or TRBD2 (5 bases each). Germline loops: CDR1 SGHDT, CDR2 YYEEEE. The CDR3 has 13 residues. V lost 5 bases and J lost 5, with 11 bases in between. The CDR3 DNA reads as TGTGCCAGCAGTTCGGGACGAGACAATGAGCAGTTCTTC. Translation: CASSSGRDNEQFF.

Notes on this clonotype: This likely comes from a read error, as the CDR3 has no conserved phenylalanine or tryptophan at its end. The V gene is TRBV25-1, the J gene TRBJ2-3; D remains ambiguous. The CDR3 contains 12 residues. V was pared by 4 bases and J by 4 bases, with 6 bases between. Germline CDR1 is MGHDK and CDR2 is SYGVNS. This chain's CDR3 is CASSATSDTQYS. DNA for the CDR3: TGTGCCAGCAGTGCAACTTCAGATACGCAGTATTCT.

The rearrangement joins TRBV28 to TRBJ2-1, with 7 bases lining up with TRBD1. V shed 5 bases, J shed 6 bases, and the junction held 7 bases outside the gene matches. Germline V gene sequence: CDR1 MDHEN, CDR2 SYDVKM. The CDR3 spans 14 residues. CDR3 sequence reads: CASSVIRDSNEQFF. In DNA form, the CDR3 reads TGTGCCAGCAGTGTAATACGGGACAGCAATGAGCAGTTCTTC.

This clonotype was seen ten or more times. The J gene is TRBJ2-4, the V gene TRBV14; 7 bases are shared with TRBD2. The trim removed 1 base at V and 8 bases at J, leaving 11 bases unmatched. CDR1 is SGHDN, CDR2 FVKESK, per germline. The CDR3 is made up of 16 amino acids. CDR3 loop: CASSQGPSGMWDIQYF. The CDR3 bases are TGTGCCAGCAGCCAAGGCCCCAGCGGGATGTGGGACATTCAGTACTTC.

This clonotype turned up a few times. The chain is built from TRBV10-3 and TRBJ2-7, with D perhaps matching TRBD1 or TRBD2 (6 bases each). The CDR3 consists of 15 residues. Trimming pared 3 bases from V and 3 bases from J, leaving 15 bases between. Looked up from germline, CDR1 is ENHRY and CDR2 is SYGVKD. The CDR3 DNA reads as TGTGCCATCAGTGAAGGGGGGCTGCTTCGCTACGAGCAGTACTTC. The encoded protein is CAISEGGLLRYEQYF.

This clonotype was recorded at least ten times. The chain carries TRBV2 and TRBJ1-2; no reliable D call. V lost 10 bases and J lost 2, with 11 bases in between. CDR3 size: 12 residues. CDR1 is SNHLY, CDR2 FYNNEI, per germline. The CDR3 spells CATGFLNYGYTF. DNA of the CDR3: TGTGCCACGGGTTTCCTGAACTATGGCTACACCTTC.

Ten or more counts support this clonotype. The CDR3 carries no conserved terminal phenylalanine or tryptophan, so it likely arises from a read error. The V and J genes are TRBV11-1 and TRBJ2-1; the match to TRBD1 covers 7 bases. Trimming cost V 0 bases and J 2 bases; bases outside gene matches: 7. This CDR3 region has 17 residues. Germline values: CDR1 SGHAT, CDR2 FQDESV (reference sequence). The CDR3 DNA follows: TGTGCCAGCAGCTTAGCCCGGTTTGGGACAGCCTACAATGAGCAGTTCCTC. Encoded protein: CASSLARFGTAYNEQFL.

At least ten counts were recorded for this clonotype. The chain carries TRBV7-8 and TRBJ2-5; 8 bases line up with TRBD2. The CDR3 runs to 17 residues. V lost 2 bases, J lost 4 bases, and 12 bases stayed unmatched. Germline V gene lookup returns CDR1 SGHVS and CDR2 FQNEAQ. The CDR3 is CASSLRGRGASSETQYF. CDR3 sequence (DNA): TGTGCCAGCAGCTTACGGGGGCGGGGGGCGTCCTCAGAGACCCAGTACTTC.

The CDR3 protein is CASSTKRQGIQPQHF. In DNA form, the CDR3 reads TGTGCCAGCAGTACCAAGAGACAGGGGATACAGCCCCAGCATTTT. The chain recombines TRBV28 with TRBJ1-5; 8 bases match TRBD1. CDR1 is MDHEN and CDR2 is SYDVKM in the germline V gene. The V segment lost 5 bases and the J segment 7 bases; nucleotides outside the gene matches: 10. The CDR3 runs to 15 residues.

The chain combines TRBV27 with TRBJ2-5; D is unresolved. V was shortened by 8 bases and J by 5 bases, with 6 bases between the two germline ends. The CDR3 runs to 10 residues. Germline CDR1 MNHEY, CDR2 SMNVEV (reference sequence). The CDR3, as DNA: TGTGCCAGCGGGTGGGAGACCCAGTACTTC. It yields the protein CASGWETQYF.

For this clonotype: Mismatch with germline at one junction end may stem from a read error. The V call is TRBV28, the J call TRBJ2-3; D might be TRBD2 (6 bases). The CDR3 is 16 residues long. CDR1 is MDHEN and CDR2 is SYDVKM in the germline V gene. The CDR3 loop reads CARSWLGTGDTDTQYF. The CDR3 nucleotides read TGTGCCCGCAGTTGGTTAGGGACGGGGGATACAGATACGCAGTATTTT.

Many counts were recorded for this clonotype. The chain combines TRBV7-6 with TRBJ2-3; perhaps TRBD2 as D (5 bases). The germline CDR1 and CDR2 sequences are SGHVS and FNYEAQ. V shed 1 base and J shed 3 bases, with 11 bases lying between them. There are 15 residues in the CDR3. The CDR3: CASSLVDGNTDTQYF. For the CDR3, the DNA is TGTGCCAGCAGCTTAGTTGACGGGAATACAGATACGCAGTATTTT.

The J gene is TRBJ2-5, the V gene TRBV9; tentatively, D is TRBD1 (6 bases). This CDR3 contains 13 residues. Germline V gene sequence: CDR1 SGDLS, CDR2 YYNGEE. With 4 bases removed from V and 5 bases from J, the gap between germline ends came to 12 bases. As DNA, the CDR3 is TGTGCCAGCAGCAAGAACAGGGTTGAGACCCAGTACTTC. Translating it yields CASSKNRVETQYF.

This sequence joins TRBV12-3 or TRBV12-4 and TRBJ2-7, with D tentatively TRBD2 (5 bases). V was shortened by 4 bases and J by 1 base, with 8 bases between the two germline ends. The CDR3 is made up of 13 amino acids. The CDR3 protein is CASSWTGSYEQYF. The DNA for the CDR3 is TGTGCCAGCAGTTGGACTGGTTCCTACGAGCAGTACTTC.

Many counts were recorded for this clonotype. The chain couples TRBV11-1 to TRBJ1-6, with TRBD1 matching over 7 bases. V lost 0 bases and J lost 13; bases outside the gene matches: 9. Per the germline V gene, CDR1 is SGHAT and CDR2 is FQDESV (reference sequence). The CDR3 sequence is 15 residues long. The CDR3 DNA is TGTGCCAGCAGCTTAGCTCGGACAGGTGGATTCCCCCTCCACTTT. It yields the protein CASSLARTGGFPLHF. Full variable domain (missing parts from reference TRBV11-1 and TRBJ1-6): EAEVAQSPRYKITEKSQAVAFWCDPISGHATLYWYRQILGQGPELLVQFQDESVVDDSQLPKDRFSAERLKGVDSTLKIQPAELGDSAMYLCASSLARTGGFPLHFGNGTRLTVT.

This clonotype was picked up many times. The junction departs from the called germline gene at one end, perhaps through a read error. This chain joins TRBV6-6 and TRBJ2-1; D not resolved. CDR3 length equals 17 residues. CDR1 is MNHNY and CDR2 is SVGAGI in the germline V gene (reference sequence). CDR3 nucleotides: TGTGCCAGCCAGGATTACGGAACGGCTCGCTCCTGCAATGAGCAGTTCTTC. It translates to CASQDYGTARSCNEQFF.

This chain connects TRBV2 to TRBJ1-5, with D perhaps TRBD1 (6 bases). Germline-derived CDR1 and CDR2 are SNHLY and FYNNEI. CDR3 length: 14 amino acids. Trimming pared 8 bases from V and 0 bases from J, leaving 11 bases between. The CDR3 sequence is CASRQDYSNQPQHF. CDR3 coding DNA: TGTGCCAGCCGACAGGATTATAGCAATCAGCCCCAGCATTTT.

The rearrangement joins TRBV20-1 to TRBJ1-2; TRBD1 is a possible D gene (5 bases). CDR3 length: 12 amino acids. Germline lookup yields CDR1 DFQATT and CDR2 SNEGSKA (reference sequence). V shed 6 bases and J shed 7 bases, with 15 bases lying between them. The CDR3 loop is CSAGQSSGGYTF. In DNA, the CDR3 is TGCAGTGCAGGACAATCGAGCGGTGGCTACACCTTC.